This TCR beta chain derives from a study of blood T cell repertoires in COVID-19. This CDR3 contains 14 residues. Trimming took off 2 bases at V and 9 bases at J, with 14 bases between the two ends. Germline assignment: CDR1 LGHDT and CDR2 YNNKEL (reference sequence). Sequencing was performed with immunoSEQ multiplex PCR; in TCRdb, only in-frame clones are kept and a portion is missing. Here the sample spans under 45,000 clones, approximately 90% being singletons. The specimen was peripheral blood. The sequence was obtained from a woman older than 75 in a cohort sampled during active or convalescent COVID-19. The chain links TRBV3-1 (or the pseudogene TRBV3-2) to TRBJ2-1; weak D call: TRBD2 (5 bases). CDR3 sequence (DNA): TGTGCCAGCAGCCAAACGGACGGCCGGGGTGAGCAGTTCTTC. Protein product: CASSQTDGRGEQFF.